The present TCR beta chain was sequenced within a study of T-cell reconstitution after alpha-beta-depleted transplantation in children. Trimming cost V 3 bases and J 6 bases, with 4 bases left between them. The CDR3 runs 12 residues. Germline V gene sequence: CDR1 SGDLS, CDR2 YYNGEE. Unique molecular identifiers were incorporated into the prepared TCRbeta library. TCRdb reprocessed the PCR reads via MiXCR and lists one record per CDR3 protein. This table has about 110,000 distinct CDR3 sequences, almost 6.5% appearing once. This clonotype was observed at least ten times. This sequence joins TRBV9 and TRBJ1-6; D remains unclear. The sequence derives from a male patient aged 2 to 10 who had a stem cell transplant for acute lymphoblastic leukemia, so the T cells may come from the graft donor. The sample in question was PBMCs, mostly from graft donor cells, obtained 360 days after TCRalphabeta/CD19-depleted stem cell transplant. The DNA of the CDR3 is TGTGCCAGCAGCGGGAGTAATTCACCCCTCCACTTT. Translating gives CASSGSNSPLHF.